The rows below give T cell receptor beta chains drawn from one sample of a study of CD8+ T cells in alopecia areata. Sequenced by immunoSEQ multiplex PCR; TCRdb stores in-frame clones only, minus some. The sample has about 69,000 clones, roughly 61% seen once. Sequenced material: CD8+ T cells sorted from blood, taken at week 0. These receptors were obtained from a human donor with alopecia areata. Each CDR3 is given with its conserved first and last residue. A D gene is named only where the DNA matches it firmly. Only some rows state a clone size, as once, few, many or a class for expanded clones.

j_gene: TRBJ1-1; abundance: -; v_gene: TRBV7-2; d_gene: -; CDR3nt: TGTGCCAGCAGCTCGGAGGGGCCCACTGAAGCTTTCTTT; CDR3aa: CASSSEGPTEAFF
j_gene: TRBJ2-4; abundance: few; v_gene: TRBV7-9; d_gene: -; CDR3nt: TGTGCCAGCAGCGCCGAAGCGGCCAAAAACATTCAGTACTTC; CDR3aa: CASSAEAAKNIQYF
j_gene: TRBJ2-1; abundance: -; v_gene: TRBV15; d_gene: TRBD1; CDR3nt: TGTGCCACCAGCAGGCTACAGGGGATAATGTCGTACAATGAGCAGTTCTTC; CDR3aa: CATSRLQGIMSYNEQFF
j_gene: TRBJ2-7; abundance: -; v_gene: TRBV30; d_gene: -; CDR3nt: TGTGCCTGGAGTGTACTGGGGTACGAGCAGTACTTC; CDR3aa: CAWSVLGYEQYF
j_gene: TRBJ2-3; abundance: -; v_gene: TRBV5-4; d_gene: -; CDR3nt: TGTGCCAGCAGCTTTTTCGCAGATACGCAGTATTTT; CDR3aa: CASSFFADTQYF
j_gene: TRBJ2-7; abundance: -; v_gene: TRBV2; d_gene: TRBD1; CDR3nt: TGTGCCAGCAGTGGGGACAGGGTGTACGAGCAGTACTTC; CDR3aa: CASSGDRVYEQYF
j_gene: TRBJ2-5; abundance: -; v_gene: TRBV7-6; d_gene: TRBD2; CDR3nt: TGTGCCAGCAGCTTAGTCCTGACTAGCGGGGGTGAGACCCAGTACTTC; CDR3aa: CASSLVLTSGGETQYF
j_gene: TRBJ2-7; abundance: few; v_gene: TRBV7-7; d_gene: -; CDR3nt: TGTGCCAGCAGTGACGTTACTGGCGAGCAGTACTTC; CDR3aa: CASSDVTGEQYF
j_gene: TRBJ1-2; abundance: -; v_gene: TRBV9; d_gene: -; CDR3nt: TGTGCCAGCAGTGTAGGAAGGGGGGACTATGGCTACACCTTC; CDR3aa: CASSVGRGDYGYTF
j_gene: TRBJ2-1; abundance: few; v_gene: TRBV28; d_gene: TRBD2; CDR3nt: TGTGCCAGCAGTTTAACGGCTAGCGGGAATGAGCAGTTCTTC; CDR3aa: CASSLTASGNEQFF
j_gene: TRBJ2-1; abundance: -; v_gene: TRBV28; d_gene: TRBD2; CDR3nt: TGTGCCAGCAGTTTGGGACTAGCGGGAGCCCACTACAATGAGCAGTTCTTC; CDR3aa: CASSLGLAGAHYNEQFF
j_gene: TRBJ1-2; abundance: -; v_gene: TRBV29-1; d_gene: TRBD1; CDR3nt: TGCAGCGTCCAGGGGGCGACCTATGGCTACACCTTC; CDR3aa: CSVQGATYGYTF
j_gene: TRBJ2-7; abundance: -; v_gene: TRBV7-9; d_gene: -; CDR3nt: TGTGCCAGCAGCTTATCGGCGGAGAGCTCCTACGAGCAGTACTTC; CDR3aa: CASSLSAESSYEQYF
j_gene: TRBJ2-1; abundance: few; v_gene: TRBV15; d_gene: -; CDR3nt: TGTGCCACCAGCAGAGTGGGCCCGGCGGGGGAGCAGTTCTTC; CDR3aa: CATSRVGPAGEQFF
j_gene: TRBJ2-1; abundance: -; v_gene: TRBV7-9; d_gene: -; CDR3nt: TGTGCCAGCAGCCCCAGGGAATCCAGCTCCTACAATGAGCAGTTCTTC; CDR3aa: CASSPRESSSYNEQFF
j_gene: TRBJ2-3; abundance: -; v_gene: TRBV25-1; d_gene: -; CDR3nt: TGTGCCAGCAGTGATGCCCCGTTGGAGGTCGATACGCAGTATTTT; CDR3aa: CASSDAPLEVDTQYF
j_gene: TRBJ1-1; abundance: -; v_gene: TRBV5-4; d_gene: -; CDR3nt: TGTGCCAGCAGCTTGGTTTGGAATACTGAAGCTTTCTTT; CDR3aa: CASSLVWNTEAFF